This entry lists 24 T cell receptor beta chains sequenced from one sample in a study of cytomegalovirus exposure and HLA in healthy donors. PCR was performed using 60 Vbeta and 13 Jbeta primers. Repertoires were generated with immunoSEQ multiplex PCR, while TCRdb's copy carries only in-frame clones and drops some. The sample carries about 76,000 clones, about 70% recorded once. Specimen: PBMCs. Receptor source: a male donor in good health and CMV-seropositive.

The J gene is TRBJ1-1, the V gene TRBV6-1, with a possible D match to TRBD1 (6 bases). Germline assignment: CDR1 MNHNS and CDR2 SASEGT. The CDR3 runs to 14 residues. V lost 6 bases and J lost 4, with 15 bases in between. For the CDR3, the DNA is TGTGCCAGCAGGGGGGGGGCGGAGAGCACTGAAGCTTTCTTT. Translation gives CASRGGAESTEAFF.

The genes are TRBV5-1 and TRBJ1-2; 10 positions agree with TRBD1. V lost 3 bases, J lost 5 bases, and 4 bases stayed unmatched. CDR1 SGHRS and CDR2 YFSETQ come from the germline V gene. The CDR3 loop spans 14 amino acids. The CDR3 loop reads CASSSTGGDYGYTF. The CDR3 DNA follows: TGCGCCAGCAGCTCGACAGGGGGCGATTATGGCTACACCTTC.

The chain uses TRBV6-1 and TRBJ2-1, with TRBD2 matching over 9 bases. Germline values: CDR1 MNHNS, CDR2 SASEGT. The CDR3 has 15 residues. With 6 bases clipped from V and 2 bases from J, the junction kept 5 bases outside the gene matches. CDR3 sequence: CASRVLAGTYNEQFF. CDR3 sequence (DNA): TGTGCCAGCAGAGTCCTAGCGGGGACCTACAATGAGCAGTTCTTC.

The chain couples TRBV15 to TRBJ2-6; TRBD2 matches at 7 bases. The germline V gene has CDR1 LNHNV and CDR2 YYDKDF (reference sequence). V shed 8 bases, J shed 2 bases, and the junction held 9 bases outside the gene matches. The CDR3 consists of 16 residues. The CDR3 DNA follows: TGTGCCACCTCAACAATGGGAGGGGCTGGGGCCAACGTCCTGACTTTC. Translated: CATSTMGGAGANVLTF. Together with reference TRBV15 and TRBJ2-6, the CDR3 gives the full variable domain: DAMVIQNPRYQVTQFGKPVTLSCSQTLNHNVMYWYQQKSSQAPKLLFHYYDKDFNNEADTPDNFQSRRPNTSFCFLDIRSPGLGDTAMYLCATSTMGGAGANVLTFGAGSRLTVL.

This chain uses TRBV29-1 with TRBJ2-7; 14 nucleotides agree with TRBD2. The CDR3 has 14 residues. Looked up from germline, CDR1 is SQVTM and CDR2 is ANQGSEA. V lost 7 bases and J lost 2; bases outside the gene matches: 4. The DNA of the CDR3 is TGCAGCGCGCGGACTAGCGGGAGGACCTACGAGCAGTACTTC. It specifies CSARTSGRTYEQYF.

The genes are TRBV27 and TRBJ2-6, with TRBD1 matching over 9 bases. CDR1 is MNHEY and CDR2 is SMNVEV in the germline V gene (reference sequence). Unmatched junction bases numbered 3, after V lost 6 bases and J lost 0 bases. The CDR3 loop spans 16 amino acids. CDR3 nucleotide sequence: TGTGCCAGCAGGCGGGACAGGGCCTCTGGGGCCAACGTCCTGACTTTC. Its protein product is CASRRDRASGANVLTF.

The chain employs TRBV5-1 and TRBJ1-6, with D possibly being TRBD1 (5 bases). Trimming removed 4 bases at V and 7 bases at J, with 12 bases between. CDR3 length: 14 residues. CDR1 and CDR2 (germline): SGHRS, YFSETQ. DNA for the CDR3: TGCGCCAGCAGCCAAGGGGAAACAAATTCACCCCTCCACTTT. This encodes CASSQGETNSPLHF.

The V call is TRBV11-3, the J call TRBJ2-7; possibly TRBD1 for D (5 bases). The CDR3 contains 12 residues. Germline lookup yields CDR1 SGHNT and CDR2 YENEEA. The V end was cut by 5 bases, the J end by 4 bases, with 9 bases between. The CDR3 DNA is TGTGCCAGCAGCCACGACAGTTACGAGCAGTACTTC. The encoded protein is CASSHDSYEQYF.

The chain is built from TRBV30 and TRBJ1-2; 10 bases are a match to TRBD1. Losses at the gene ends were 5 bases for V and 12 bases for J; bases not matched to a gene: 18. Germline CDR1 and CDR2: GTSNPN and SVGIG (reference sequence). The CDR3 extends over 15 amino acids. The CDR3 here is CAWFISGTGARIHTF. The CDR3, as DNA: TGTGCCTGGTTTATATCCGGGACAGGGGCCAGGATCCACACCTTC.

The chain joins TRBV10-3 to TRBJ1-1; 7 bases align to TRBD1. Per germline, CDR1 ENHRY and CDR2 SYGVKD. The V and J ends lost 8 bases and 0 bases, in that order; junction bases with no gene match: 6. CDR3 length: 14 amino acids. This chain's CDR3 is CAISEGALNTEAFF. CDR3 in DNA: TGTGCCATCTCGGAGGGGGCCTTGAACACTGAAGCTTTCTTT.

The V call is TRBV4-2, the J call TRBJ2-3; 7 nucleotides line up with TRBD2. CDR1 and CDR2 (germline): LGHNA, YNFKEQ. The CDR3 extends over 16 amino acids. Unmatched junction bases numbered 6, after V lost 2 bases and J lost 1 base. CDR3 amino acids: CASSQLLADRTDTQYF. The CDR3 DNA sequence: TGTGCCAGCAGCCAATTGCTAGCGGACCGCACAGATACGCAGTATTTT.

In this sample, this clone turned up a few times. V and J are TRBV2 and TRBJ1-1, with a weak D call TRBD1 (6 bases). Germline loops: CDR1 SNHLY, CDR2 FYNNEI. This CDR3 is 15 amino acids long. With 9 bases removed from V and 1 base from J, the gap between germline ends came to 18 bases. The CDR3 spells CARRQVRGSNTEAFF. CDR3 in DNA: TGTGCCAGAAGACAGGTTCGGGGATCGAACACTGAAGCTTTCTTT.

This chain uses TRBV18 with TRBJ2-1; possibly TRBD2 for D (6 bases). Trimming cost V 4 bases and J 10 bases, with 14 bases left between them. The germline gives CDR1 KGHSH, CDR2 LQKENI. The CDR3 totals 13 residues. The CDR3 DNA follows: TGTGCCAGCTCACAGACGGAGGGGCGGGAGCAGTTCTTC. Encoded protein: CASSQTEGREQFF.

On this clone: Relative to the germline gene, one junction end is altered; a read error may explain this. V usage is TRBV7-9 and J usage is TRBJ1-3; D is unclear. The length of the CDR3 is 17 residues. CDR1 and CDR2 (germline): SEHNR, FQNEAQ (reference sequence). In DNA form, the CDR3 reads TGTTCCAGCAGCCTAACGGACTTCAAGGTTTCTGGAAACACCATATATTTT. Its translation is CSSSLTDFKVSGNTIYF.

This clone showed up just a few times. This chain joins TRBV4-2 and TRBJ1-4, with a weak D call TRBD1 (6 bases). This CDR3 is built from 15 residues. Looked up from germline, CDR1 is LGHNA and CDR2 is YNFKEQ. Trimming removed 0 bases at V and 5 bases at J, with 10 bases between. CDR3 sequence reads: CASSQERGGNEKLFF. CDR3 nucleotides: TGTGCCAGCAGCCAAGAGAGGGGGGGGAATGAAAAACTGTTTTTT.

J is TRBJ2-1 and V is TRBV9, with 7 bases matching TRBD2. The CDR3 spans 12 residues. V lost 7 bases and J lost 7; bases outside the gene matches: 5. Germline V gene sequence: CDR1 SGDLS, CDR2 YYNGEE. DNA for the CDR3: TGTGCCAGCGGGAGGGCCGGAAATGAGCAGTTCTTC. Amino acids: CASGRAGNEQFF.

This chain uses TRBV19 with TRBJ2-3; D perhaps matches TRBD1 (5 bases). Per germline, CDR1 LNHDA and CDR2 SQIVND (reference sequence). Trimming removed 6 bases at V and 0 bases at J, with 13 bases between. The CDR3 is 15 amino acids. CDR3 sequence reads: CASRFQAGSTDTQYF. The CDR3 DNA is TGTGCCAGTAGATTCCAGGCAGGGAGCACAGATACGCAGTATTTT.

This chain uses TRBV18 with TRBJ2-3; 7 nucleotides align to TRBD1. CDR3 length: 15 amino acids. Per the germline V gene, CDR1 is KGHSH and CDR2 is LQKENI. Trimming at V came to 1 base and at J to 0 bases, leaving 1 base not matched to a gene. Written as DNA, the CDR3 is TGTGCCAGCTCACCACAGGGGGCTAGCACAGATACGCAGTATTTT. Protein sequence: CASSPQGASTDTQYF. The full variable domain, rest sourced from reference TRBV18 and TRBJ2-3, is NAGVMQNPRHLVRRRGQEARLRCSPMKGHSHVYWYRQLPEEGLKFMVYLQKENIIDESGMPKERFSAEFPKEGPSILRIQQVVRGDSAAYFCASSPQGASTDTQYFGPGTRLTVL.

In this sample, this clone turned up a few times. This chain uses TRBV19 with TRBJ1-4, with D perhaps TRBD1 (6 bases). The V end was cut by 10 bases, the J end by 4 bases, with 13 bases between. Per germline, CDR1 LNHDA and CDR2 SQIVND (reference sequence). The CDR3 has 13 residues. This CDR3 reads CAIQGLINEKLFF. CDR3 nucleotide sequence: TGTGCCATTCAGGGGTTGATTAATGAAAAACTGTTTTTT.

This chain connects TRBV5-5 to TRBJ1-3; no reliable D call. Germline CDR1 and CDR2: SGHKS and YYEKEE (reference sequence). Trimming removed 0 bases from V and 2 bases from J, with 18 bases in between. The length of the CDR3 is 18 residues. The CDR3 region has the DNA TGTGCCAGCAGCTTGGTTCCGCCGGCGGTGAATCCTGGAAACACCATATATTTT. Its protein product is CASSLVPPAVNPGNTIYF.

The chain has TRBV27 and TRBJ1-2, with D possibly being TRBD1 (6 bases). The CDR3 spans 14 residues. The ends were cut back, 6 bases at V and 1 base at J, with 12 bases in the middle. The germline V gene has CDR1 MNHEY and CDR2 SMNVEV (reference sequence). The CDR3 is CASRTLQGNYGYTF. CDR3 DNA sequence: TGTGCCAGCAGGACACTACAGGGTAACTATGGCTACACCTTC.

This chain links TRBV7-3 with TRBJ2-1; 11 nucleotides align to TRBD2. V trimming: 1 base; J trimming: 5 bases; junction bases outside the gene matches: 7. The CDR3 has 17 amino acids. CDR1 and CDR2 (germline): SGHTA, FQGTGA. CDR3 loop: CASSLRATSGTNNEQFF. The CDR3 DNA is TGTGCCAGCAGCTTAAGGGCGACTAGCGGGACAAACAATGAGCAGTTCTTC.

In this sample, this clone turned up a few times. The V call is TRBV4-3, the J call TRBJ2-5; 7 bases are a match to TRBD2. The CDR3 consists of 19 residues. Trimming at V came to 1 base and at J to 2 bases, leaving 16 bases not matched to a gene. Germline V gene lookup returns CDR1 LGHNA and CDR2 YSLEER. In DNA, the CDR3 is TGCGCCAGCAGCCAAGCTGCCGGGGGGAGCGGGGCCAATCAAGAGACCCAGTACTTC. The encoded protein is CASSQAAGGSGANQETQYF.

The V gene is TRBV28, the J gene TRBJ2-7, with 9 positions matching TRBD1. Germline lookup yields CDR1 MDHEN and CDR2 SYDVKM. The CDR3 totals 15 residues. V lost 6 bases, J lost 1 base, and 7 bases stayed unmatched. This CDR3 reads CASRVRDRVSYEQYF. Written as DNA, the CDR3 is TGTGCCAGCAGGGTCCGGGACAGGGTATCCTACGAGCAGTACTTC.